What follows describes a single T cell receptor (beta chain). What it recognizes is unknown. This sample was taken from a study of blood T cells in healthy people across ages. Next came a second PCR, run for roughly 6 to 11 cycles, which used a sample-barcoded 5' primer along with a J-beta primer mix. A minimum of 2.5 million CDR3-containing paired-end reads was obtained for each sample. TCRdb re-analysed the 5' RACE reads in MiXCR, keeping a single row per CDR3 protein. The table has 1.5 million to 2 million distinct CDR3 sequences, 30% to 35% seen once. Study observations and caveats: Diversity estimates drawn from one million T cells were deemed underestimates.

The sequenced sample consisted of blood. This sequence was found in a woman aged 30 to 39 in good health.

The CDR3 coding sequence is TGTGCCAGCAGTTTAAGGACGCTGGGCTCCACCGAGCAGTACTTC. Translation: CASSLRTLGSTEQYF. V usage is TRBV28 and J usage is TRBJ2-5; D remains ambiguous. With the DNA end fitting TRBJ2-7 better, the J assignment may be wrong. The germline gives CDR1 MDHEN, CDR2 SYDVKM. CDR3 length equals 15 residues.